The clone carrying this T cell receptor (beta chain) was recorded only once. Random hexamers primed reverse transcription of about 0.5 to 1 ug RNA. TCRdb reanalysed the immunoSEQ multiplex PCR reads using MiXCR and keeps one entry per CDR3 protein. The table has about 140,000 distinct CDR3 sequences, 85% to 95% seen once. These data originate in a study of CD8 T cells in Susac syndrome. Sequencing of TCR beta, carried out with a high-throughput approach, was applied to CD8+ and CD4+ T cells from the blood. While CD8+ and CD4+ T cells were isolated negatively, TEMRA cells were enriched by FACS. The germline gives CDR1 MGHDK, CDR2 SYGVNS. V was clipped by 11 bases and J by 7 bases; unmatched bases: 20. This CDR3 region has 16 residues.

V gene TRBV25-1 combines with J gene TRBJ2-7; 10 positions agree with TRBD1. The sequencing sample was made of CD8+ T cells from PBMCs. The sequence was collected from a human donor in good health. CDR3: CAWLPSIDRGRCEQYF. CDR3 DNA: TGTGCCTGGTTACCGTCAATCGACAGGGGGCGATGTGAGCAGTACTTC.